A selection of T cell receptor beta chains follows, all from one sample in a study of T cell repertoires in ileal Crohn's disease. TCRdb's table, derived via immunoSEQ multiplex PCR, lists solely in-frame clones and lacks some. The sample has 9,500 to 15,000 clones, about 80% seen once. Sequencing used ileal tissue. The receptors stem from an adult with Crohn's disease. Each CDR3 is given with its conserved first and last residue. Fields, in order: CDR3 DNA, CDR3 protein, D gene, CDR3 length, clone size, J gene, V gene. A D gene is named only where the DNA matches it firmly. Size is omitted from some rows. Given values are once, few, many or a class for expanded clones.

CDR3nt: TGCGCCAGCAGCTTGGGGGGCGGAGGGGATTCCGACGCGTTCTTC; CDR3aa: CASSLGGGGDSDAFF; d_gene: NA; len: 15; abundance: NA; j_gene: TRBJ2-1; v_gene: TRBV5-1
CDR3nt: TGTGCCAGCAGTGACGGGCGGGGGAGCACAGATACGCAGTATTTT; CDR3aa: CASSDGRGSTDTQYF; d_gene: TRBD2; len: 15; abundance: NA; j_gene: TRBJ2-3; v_gene: TRBV6-4
CDR3nt: TGTGCCTGGAGTCTGAACTATGGCTACACCTTC; CDR3aa: CAWSLNYGYTF; d_gene: NA; len: 11; abundance: NA; j_gene: TRBJ1-2; v_gene: TRBV30
CDR3nt: TGTGCCAGCAGCTCACGACGGGACTCTGGCTATGGCTACACCTTC; CDR3aa: CASSSRRDSGYGYTF; d_gene: NA; len: 15; abundance: NA; j_gene: TRBJ1-2; v_gene: TRBV5-4
CDR3nt: TGTGCCAGCAGCCCGAATCAGGGGAATGGGCTTAATGAAAAACTGTTTTTT; CDR3aa: CASSPNQGNGLNEKLFF; d_gene: NA; len: 17; abundance: NA; j_gene: TRBJ1-4; v_gene: TRBV5-4
CDR3nt: TGTGCCAGTAGTATAGAGGCGGGAGTGATATATGAGCAGTTCTTC; CDR3aa: CASSIEAGVIYEQFF; d_gene: TRBD2; len: 15; abundance: NA; j_gene: TRBJ2-1; v_gene: TRBV19
CDR3nt: TGTGCCAGCAGCCCCGGGGGTGAAAGGGGTAAAAACATTCAGTACTTC; CDR3aa: CASSPGGERGKNIQYF; d_gene: NA; len: 16; abundance: NA; j_gene: TRBJ2-4; v_gene: TRBV13
CDR3nt: TGTGCCAGTAGTCGCGCTAGCGGGAGATATGAGCAGTTCTTC; CDR3aa: CASSRASGRYEQFF; d_gene: TRBD2; len: 14; abundance: NA; j_gene: TRBJ2-1; v_gene: TRBV19
CDR3nt: TGTGCCAGCAGCTTGCCCTCTCAAGAGACCCAGTACTTC; CDR3aa: CASSLPSQETQYF; d_gene: NA; len: 13; abundance: NA; j_gene: TRBJ2-5; v_gene: TRBV5-4
CDR3nt: TGTGCCAGTAGTACCGACAGGGGCGGAATAGGTGAGCAGTTCTTC; CDR3aa: CASSTDRGGIGEQFF; d_gene: TRBD1; len: 15; abundance: NA; j_gene: TRBJ2-1; v_gene: TRBV19
CDR3nt: TGTGCCACCGGAAGACAGGGCCGGGGCTACACCTTC; CDR3aa: CATGRQGRGYTF; d_gene: TRBD1; len: 12; abundance: NA; j_gene: TRBJ1-2; v_gene: TRBV28
CDR3nt: TGTGCCATCAGGGGGGAGGGGGGCAGCAATCAGCCCCAGCATTTT; CDR3aa: CAIRGEGGSNQPQHF; d_gene: NA; len: 15; abundance: NA; j_gene: TRBJ1-5; v_gene: TRBV10-3
CDR3nt: TGTGCCAGCAGCTTAGACGGCAGGGCCTACGACGAGCAGTACTTC; CDR3aa: CASSLDGRAYDEQYF; d_gene: NA; len: 15; abundance: NA; j_gene: TRBJ2-7; v_gene: TRBV7-8
CDR3nt: TGTGCCAGCAGTCGACAGGGGGCAGCGGGCACTGAAGCTTTCTTT; CDR3aa: CASSRQGAAGTEAFF; d_gene: TRBD1; len: 15; abundance: few; j_gene: TRBJ1-1; v_gene: TRBV27
CDR3nt: TGTGCCACCAGCAGAGATAGGTCAGGGGGGCCGGAGACCCAGTACTTC; CDR3aa: CATSRDRSGGPETQYF; d_gene: NA; len: 16; abundance: NA; j_gene: TRBJ2-5; v_gene: TRBV15
CDR3nt: TGCGCCAGCAGCGCGGACAGTGGGTCGGTGTTTTTT; CDR3aa: CASSADSGSVFF; d_gene: NA; len: 12; abundance: NA; j_gene: TRBJ2-2; v_gene: TRBV5-1
CDR3nt: TGTGCCAGTACCGCCTTGGCAGGGGGCCAGCCCCAGCATTTT; CDR3aa: CASTALAGGQPQHF; d_gene: TRBD1; len: 14; abundance: NA; j_gene: TRBJ1-5; v_gene: TRBV19
CDR3nt: TGTGCCAGCAGCCTTACAGTTAACGAGCAGTTCTTC; CDR3aa: CASSLTVNEQFF; d_gene: NA; len: 12; abundance: once; j_gene: TRBJ2-1; v_gene: TRBV11-2
CDR3nt: TGTGCCAGCAGTAGACAGTTTAATGAAAAACTGTTTTTT; CDR3aa: CASSRQFNEKLFF; d_gene: NA; len: 13; abundance: NA; j_gene: TRBJ1-4; v_gene: TRBV6-5
CDR3nt: TGTGCCAGCAGCTTGGGGGCGGGAGGTTTCTACGAGCAGTACTTC; CDR3aa: CASSLGAGGFYEQYF; d_gene: TRBD2; len: 15; abundance: NA; j_gene: TRBJ2-7; v_gene: TRBV5-6
CDR3nt: TGTGCCAGCAGTAAACAGGTCACCTACGAGCAGTACTTC; CDR3aa: CASSKQVTYEQYF; d_gene: NA; len: 13; abundance: NA; j_gene: TRBJ2-7; v_gene: TRBV6-6
CDR3nt: TGTGCCAGCAGCTTTAAAGCGGGAGGAGAGACCCAGTACTTC; CDR3aa: CASSFKAGGETQYF; d_gene: TRBD2; len: 14; abundance: NA; j_gene: TRBJ2-5; v_gene: TRBV13
CDR3nt: TGTGCCAGCAGTCCTCCTAGGACTCGCTCGGCCAGAGAGCAGTTCTTC; CDR3aa: CASSPPRTRSAREQFF; d_gene: NA; len: 16; abundance: NA; j_gene: TRBJ2-1; v_gene: TRBV27
CDR3nt: TGTGCCAGCAGAGCCCAAAGACTGTCAGATACGCAGTATTTT; CDR3aa: CASRAQRLSDTQYF; d_gene: NA; len: 14; abundance: NA; j_gene: TRBJ2-3; v_gene: TRBV6-5
CDR3nt: TGTGCCAGCAGCTGGCTGGTGGCGGGGGGCAATGAGCAGTTCTTC; CDR3aa: CASSWLVAGGNEQFF; d_gene: TRBD2; len: 15; abundance: once; j_gene: TRBJ2-1; v_gene: TRBV5-6
CDR3nt: TGTGCTAGCAGCCCTCGGGACTATAGGGGCGATGAGCAGTTCTTC; CDR3aa: CASSPRDYRGDEQFF; d_gene: TRBD2; len: 15; abundance: few; j_gene: TRBJ2-1; v_gene: TRBV7-7